This TCR beta chain was captured in a study of T cell repertoires in cytomegalovirus infection. The CDR3 runs 14 residues. Germline V gives CDR1 SEHNR, CDR2 FQNEAQ (reference sequence). Trimming removed 4 bases from V and 3 bases from J; junction bases left unmatched: 3. Each CDR3 protein is one row after TCRdb ran MiXCR on the reads. The repertoire holds about 240,000 distinct CDR3 sequences, with roughly an eighth as singletons. The chain carries TRBV7-9 and TRBJ2-1; 7 positions match TRBD1. The source material was PBMCs. This sequence originates from a human donor in good health (CMV status not recorded). Some clones in this sample may be carry-over from other donors' samples. The CDR3 loop reads CASSSRQGYNEQFF. Written as DNA, the CDR3 is TGTGCCAGCAGCTCCCGACAGGGCTACAATGAGCAGTTCTTC.